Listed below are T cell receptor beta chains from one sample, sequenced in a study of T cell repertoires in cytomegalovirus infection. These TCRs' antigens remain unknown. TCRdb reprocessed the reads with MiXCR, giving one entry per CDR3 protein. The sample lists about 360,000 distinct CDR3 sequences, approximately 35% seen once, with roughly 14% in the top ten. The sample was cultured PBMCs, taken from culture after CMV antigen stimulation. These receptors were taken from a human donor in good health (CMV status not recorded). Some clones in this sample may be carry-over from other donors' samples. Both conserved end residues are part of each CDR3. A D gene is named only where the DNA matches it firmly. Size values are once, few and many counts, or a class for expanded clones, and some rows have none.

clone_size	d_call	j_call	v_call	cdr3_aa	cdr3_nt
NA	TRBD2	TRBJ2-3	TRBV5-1	CASSLGLAHLGTDTQYF	TGCGCCAGCAGCTTGGGACTAGCACATTTGGGCACAGATACGCAGTATTTT
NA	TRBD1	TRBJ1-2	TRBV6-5	CASSYQGANYGYTF	TGTGCCAGCAGTTACCAGGGGGCAAACTATGGCTACACCTTC
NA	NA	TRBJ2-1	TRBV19	CATGTPYNSYNEQFF	TGTGCCACCGGGACCCCGTATAACTCCTACAATGAGCAGTTCTTC
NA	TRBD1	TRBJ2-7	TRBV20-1	CSATPGQGAYEQYF	TGCAGTGCTACCCCGGGACAGGGGGCCTACGAGCAGTACTTC
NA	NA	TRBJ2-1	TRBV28	CAGGADYNEQFF	TGTGCCGGCGGCGCCGACTACAATGAGCAGTTCTTC
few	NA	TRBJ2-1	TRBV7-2	CASSPRGTRQYNEQFF	TGTGCCAGCAGCCCAAGGGGGACACGGCAATACAATGAGCAGTTCTTC
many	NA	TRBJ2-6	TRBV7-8	CASSLVARSGANVLTF	TGTGCCAGCAGCTTAGTTGCCCGCTCTGGGGCCAACGTCCTGACTTTC
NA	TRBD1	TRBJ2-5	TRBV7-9	CASTPRTGAPETQYF	TGTGCCAGCACGCCTAGGACAGGGGCCCCAGAGACCCAGTACTTC
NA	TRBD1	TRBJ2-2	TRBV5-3	CASSLTLGQGTGELFF	TGTGCCAGCAGCCTGACTCTGGGACAGGGCACCGGGGAGCTGTTTTTT
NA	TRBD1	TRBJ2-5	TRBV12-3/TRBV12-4	CASRGQGFETQYF	TGTGCCAGCAGAGGACAGGGTTTTGAGACCCAGTACTTC
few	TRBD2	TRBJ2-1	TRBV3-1	CASSPAGGRSYNEQFF	TGTGCCAGCAGCCCGGCGGGAGGCAGGTCCTACAATGAGCAGTTCTTC
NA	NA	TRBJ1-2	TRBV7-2	CASSLTLGTAYGYTF	TGTGCCAGCAGCTTAACCCTTGGGACGGCCTATGGCTACACCTTC
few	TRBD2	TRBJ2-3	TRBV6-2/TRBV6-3	CASSTLAGGFRDTQYF	TGTGCCAGCAGTACACTAGCGGGAGGGTTCCGGGATACGCAGTATTTT
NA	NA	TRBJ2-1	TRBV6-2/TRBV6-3	CASSYLPYSYNEQFF	TGTGCCAGCAGTTACCTACCATACTCCTACAATGAGCAGTTCTTC
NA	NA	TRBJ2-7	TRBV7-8	CASSLAGSGAYEQYF	TGTGCCAGCAGCTTAGCTGGTAGCGGCGCCTACGAGCAGTACTTC
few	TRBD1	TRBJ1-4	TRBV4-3	CASSQAPTGNNEKLFF	TGCGCCAGCAGCCAAGCCCCGACAGGGAATAATGAAAAACTGTTTTTT
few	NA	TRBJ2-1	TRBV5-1	CASSLGRRAGSSYNEQFF	TGCGCCAGCAGCTTGGGCCGGCGAGCTGGGAGCTCCTACAATGAGCAGTTCTTC
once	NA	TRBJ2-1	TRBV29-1	CSVEDRVKQFF	TGCAGCGTTGAAGACCGAGTGAAGCAGTTCTTC
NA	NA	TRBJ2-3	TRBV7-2	CASSYARRTSGTDTQYF	TGTGCCAGCAGCTACGCCAGGAGGACATCCGGGACAGATACGCAGTATTTT
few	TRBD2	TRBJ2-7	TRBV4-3	CASSRRLAGANEQYF	TGCGCCAGCAGCCGCCGACTAGCGGGAGCGAACGAGCAGTACTTC
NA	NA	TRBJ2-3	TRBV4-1	CASSPIAVPSTDTQYF	TGCGCCAGCAGTCCGATAGCGGTCCCGAGCACAGATACGCAGTATTTT
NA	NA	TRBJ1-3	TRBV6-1	CASSYSTGGGNTIYF	TGTGCCAGCAGTTATTCCACGGGAGGAGGAAACACCATATATTTT